This entry features one T cell receptor beta chain sequence. Its antigen is undetermined. The data originate from a study of CXCR3-negative and CXCR3-positive naive CD8 T cells. Study conclusions and caveats: Both naive subsets showed comparably high diversity, and memory CD8+ cells showed much lower diversity. Memory cells showed distinct TRBV-TRBJ patterns, while the two naive subsets matched. Naive cells positive for CXCR3 carried more hydrophobic TRB CDR3s than CXCR3-negative ones. Naive subsets did not differ in surface CD5, and TRB CDR3 properties served to infer TCR strength.

The TRB libraries of cDNA were built by UMI-labeled 5' RACE. Following a re-call of the 5' RACE reads, TCRdb has one entry per CDR3 protein and lacks DNA. In total, the table holds fewer than 90,000 distinct CDR3 sequences. Naive CD8+ T cells showed CD45RO-CCR7+CD27+CD95-. Germline V lookup: CDR1 SQVTM, CDR2 ANQGSEA. The CDR3 sequence is 12 residues long. The sequenced sample was naive CXCR3+ CD8+ T cells from blood. Subset defined: CD45RO-CCR7+CD27+CD95- naive CD8+ T cells expressing CXCR3 (TNR3+). V and J are TRBV29-1 and TRBJ2-1. The TCR sequence derives from a human donor in good health. Some clones in this sample may be carry-over from other donors' samples. The CDR3 sequence is CSVEWSYNEQFF.